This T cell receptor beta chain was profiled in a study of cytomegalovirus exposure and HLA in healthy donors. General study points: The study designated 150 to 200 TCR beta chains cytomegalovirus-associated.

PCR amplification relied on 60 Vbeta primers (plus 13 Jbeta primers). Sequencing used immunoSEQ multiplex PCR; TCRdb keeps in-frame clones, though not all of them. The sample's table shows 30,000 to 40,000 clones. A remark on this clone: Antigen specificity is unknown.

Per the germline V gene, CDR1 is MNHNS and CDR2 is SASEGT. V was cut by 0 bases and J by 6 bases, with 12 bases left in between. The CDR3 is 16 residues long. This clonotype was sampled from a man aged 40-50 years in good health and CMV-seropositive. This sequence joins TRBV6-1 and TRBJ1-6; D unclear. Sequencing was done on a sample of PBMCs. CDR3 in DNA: TGTGCCAGCAGTGAAGCGAGGGCGCCCTCTAATTCACCCCTCCACTTT. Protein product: CASSEARAPSNSPLHF.